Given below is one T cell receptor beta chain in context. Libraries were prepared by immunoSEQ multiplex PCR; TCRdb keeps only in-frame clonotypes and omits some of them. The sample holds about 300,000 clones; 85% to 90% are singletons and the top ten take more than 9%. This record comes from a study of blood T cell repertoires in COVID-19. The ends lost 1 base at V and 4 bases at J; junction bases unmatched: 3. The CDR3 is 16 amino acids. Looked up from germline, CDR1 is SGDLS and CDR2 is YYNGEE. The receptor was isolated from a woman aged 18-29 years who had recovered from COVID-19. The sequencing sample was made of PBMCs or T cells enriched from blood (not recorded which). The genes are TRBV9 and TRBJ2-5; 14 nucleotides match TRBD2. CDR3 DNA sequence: TGTGCCAGCAGCGTACAGGGACTAGCGGGGGTAGAGACCCAGTACTTC. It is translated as CASSVQGLAGVETQYF. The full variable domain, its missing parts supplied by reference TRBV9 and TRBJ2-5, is DSGVTQTPKHLITATGQRVTLRCSPRSGDLSVYWYQQSLDQGLQFLIQYYNGEERAKGNILERFSAQQFPDLHSELNLSSLELGDSALYFCASSVQGLAGVETQYFGPGTRLLVL.